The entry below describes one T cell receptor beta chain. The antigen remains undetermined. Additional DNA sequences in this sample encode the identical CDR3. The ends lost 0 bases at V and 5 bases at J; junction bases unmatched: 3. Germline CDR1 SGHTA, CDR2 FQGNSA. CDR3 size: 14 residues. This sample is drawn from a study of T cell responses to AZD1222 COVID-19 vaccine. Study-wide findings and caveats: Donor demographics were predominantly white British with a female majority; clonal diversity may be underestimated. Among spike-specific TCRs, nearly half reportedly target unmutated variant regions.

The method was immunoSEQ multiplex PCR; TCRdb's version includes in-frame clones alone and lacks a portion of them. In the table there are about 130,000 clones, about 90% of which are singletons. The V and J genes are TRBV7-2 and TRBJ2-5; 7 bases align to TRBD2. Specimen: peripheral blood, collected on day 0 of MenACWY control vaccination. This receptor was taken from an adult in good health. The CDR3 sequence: CASSLAGGGETQYF. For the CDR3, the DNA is TGTGCCAGCAGCTTAGCGGGGGGAGGGGAGACCCAGTACTTC.